This TCR beta chain emerged from a study of regulatory T cells in long-lasting Graves disease. Ten or more counts support this clonotype. Sequencing libraries for TCR beta were prepared with iRepertoire HTBI primers and Arm-PCR of CDR3 regions. TCRdb ran MiXCR on the multiplex PCR reads and lists one entry per CDR3 protein. Of 240,000 or so distinct CDR3 sequences listed, 20% to 25% are singletons. Time point in this sample: newly diagnosed GD, antithyroid drugs for less than 3 months. The authors made the TCR library using RNA they extracted from PBMCs. The origin of this receptor is a female donor with Graves disease. The specimen was peripheral blood mononuclear cells (PBMCs), collected at new diagnosis, from a patient treated with antithyroid drugs.

CDR3 loop: CATSMTGPSGEKLFF. The DNA of the CDR3 is TGTGCCACCAGCATGACGGGTCCCTCAGGGGAAAAACTGTTTTTT. The rearrangement joins TRBV24-1 to TRBJ1-4, with D maybe TRBD1 (5 bases). Germline V gives CDR1 KGHDR, CDR2 SFDVKD. The ends were cut back, 7 bases at V and 8 bases at J, with 19 bases in the middle. This CDR3 comprises 15 residues.